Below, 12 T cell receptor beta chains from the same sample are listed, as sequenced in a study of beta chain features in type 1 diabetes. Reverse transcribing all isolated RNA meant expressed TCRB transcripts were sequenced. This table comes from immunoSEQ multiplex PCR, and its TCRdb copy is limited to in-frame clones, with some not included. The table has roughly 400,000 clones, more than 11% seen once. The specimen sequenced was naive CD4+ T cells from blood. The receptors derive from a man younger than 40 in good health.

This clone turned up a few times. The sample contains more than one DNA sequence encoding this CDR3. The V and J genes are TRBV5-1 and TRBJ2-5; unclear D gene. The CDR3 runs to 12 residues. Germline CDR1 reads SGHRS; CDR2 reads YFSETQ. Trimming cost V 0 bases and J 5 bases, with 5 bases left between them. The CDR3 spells CASSLVRETQYF. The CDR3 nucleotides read TGCGCCAGCAGCTTGGTGCGTGAGACCCAGTACTTC.

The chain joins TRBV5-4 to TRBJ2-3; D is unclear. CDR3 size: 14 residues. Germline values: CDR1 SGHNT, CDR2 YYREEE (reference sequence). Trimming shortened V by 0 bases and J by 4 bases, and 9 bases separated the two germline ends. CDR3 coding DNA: TGTGCCAGCAGCTTGGTCGGGTTCCCAGATACGCAGTATTTT. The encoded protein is CASSLVGFPDTQYF.

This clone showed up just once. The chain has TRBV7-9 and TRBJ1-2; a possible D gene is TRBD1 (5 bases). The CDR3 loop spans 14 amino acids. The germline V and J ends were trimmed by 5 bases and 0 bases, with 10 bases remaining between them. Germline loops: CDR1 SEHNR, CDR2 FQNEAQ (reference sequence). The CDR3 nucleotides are TGTGCCAGCAGCGACAGTGATGCTAACTATGGCTACACCTTC. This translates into CASSDSDANYGYTF. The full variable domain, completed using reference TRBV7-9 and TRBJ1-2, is DTGVSQNPRHKITKRGQNVTFRCDPISEHNRLYWYRQTLGQGPEFLTYFQNEAQLEKSRLLSDRFSAERPKGSFSTLEIQRTEQGDSAMYLCASSDSDANYGYTFGSGTRLTVV.

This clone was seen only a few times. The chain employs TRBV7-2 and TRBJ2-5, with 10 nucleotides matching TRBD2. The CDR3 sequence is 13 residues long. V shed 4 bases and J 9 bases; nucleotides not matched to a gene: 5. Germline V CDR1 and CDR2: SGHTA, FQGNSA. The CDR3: CASSSGTSAAQYF. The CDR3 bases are TGTGCCAGCAGCTCCGGGACTAGCGCGGCCCAGTACTTC.

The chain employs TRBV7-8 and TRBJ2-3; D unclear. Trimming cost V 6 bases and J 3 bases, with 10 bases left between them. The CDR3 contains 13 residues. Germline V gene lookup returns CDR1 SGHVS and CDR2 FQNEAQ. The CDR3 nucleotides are TGTGCCAGCAGGTTTGTTGGTACAGATACGCAGTATTTT. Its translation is CASRFVGTDTQYF.

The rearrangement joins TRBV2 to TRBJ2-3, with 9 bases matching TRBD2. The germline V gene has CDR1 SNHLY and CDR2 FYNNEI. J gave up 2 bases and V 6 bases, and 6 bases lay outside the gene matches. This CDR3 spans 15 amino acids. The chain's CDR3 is CASRLAGVATDTQYF. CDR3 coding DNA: TGTGCCAGCAGGTTAGCGGGAGTGGCCACAGATACGCAGTATTTT.

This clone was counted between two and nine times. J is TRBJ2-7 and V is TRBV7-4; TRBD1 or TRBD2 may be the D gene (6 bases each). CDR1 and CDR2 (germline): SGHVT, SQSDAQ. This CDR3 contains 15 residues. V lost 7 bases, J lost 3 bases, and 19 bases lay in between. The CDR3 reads CASNEGRGPVYEQYV. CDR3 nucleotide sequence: TGTGCCAGCAATGAAGGACGGGGGCCGGTCTACGAGCAGTACGTC.

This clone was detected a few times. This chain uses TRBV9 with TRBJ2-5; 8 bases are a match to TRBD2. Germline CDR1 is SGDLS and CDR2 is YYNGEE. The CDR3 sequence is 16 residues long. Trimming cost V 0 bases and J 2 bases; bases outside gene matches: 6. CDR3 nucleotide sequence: TGTGCCAGCAGCGTAGCGGGGACTAGACGACAAGAGACCCAGTACTTC. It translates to CASSVAGTRRQETQYF.

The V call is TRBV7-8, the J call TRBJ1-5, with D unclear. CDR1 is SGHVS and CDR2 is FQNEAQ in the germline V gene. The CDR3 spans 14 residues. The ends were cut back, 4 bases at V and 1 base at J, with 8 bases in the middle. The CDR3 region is CASSYGKSNQPQHF. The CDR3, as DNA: TGTGCCAGCAGCTACGGCAAGAGCAATCAGCCCCAGCATTTT. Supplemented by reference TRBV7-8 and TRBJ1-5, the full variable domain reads GAGVSQSPRYKVAKRGQDVALRCDPISGHVSLFWYQQALGQGPEFLTYFQNEAQLDKSGLPSDRFFAERPEGSVSTLKIQRTQQEDSAVYLCASSYGKSNQPQHFGDGTRLSIL.

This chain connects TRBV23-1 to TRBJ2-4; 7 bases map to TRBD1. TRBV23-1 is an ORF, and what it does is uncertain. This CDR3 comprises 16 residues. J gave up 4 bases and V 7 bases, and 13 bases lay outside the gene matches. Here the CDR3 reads CASITPRRDSKNIQYF. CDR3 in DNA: TGCGCCAGCATAACCCCCAGACGGGACAGTAAAAACATTCAGTACTTC.

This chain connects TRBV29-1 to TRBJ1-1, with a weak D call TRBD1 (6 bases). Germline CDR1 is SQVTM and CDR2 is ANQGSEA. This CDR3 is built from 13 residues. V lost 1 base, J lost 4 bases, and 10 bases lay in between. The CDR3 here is CSVEGGGGTEAFF. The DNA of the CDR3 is TGCAGCGTTGAAGGGGGAGGGGGCACTGAAGCTTTCTTT.

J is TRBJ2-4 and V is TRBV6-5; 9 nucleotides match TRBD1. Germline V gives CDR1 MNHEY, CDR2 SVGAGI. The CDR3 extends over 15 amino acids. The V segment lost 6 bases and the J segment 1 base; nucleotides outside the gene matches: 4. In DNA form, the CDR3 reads TGTGCCAGCAGCCTCGACAGGGGGGCCAAAAACATTCAGTACTTC. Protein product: CASSLDRGAKNIQYF.